This TCR beta chain stems from a study of T cell responses to AZD1222 COVID-19 vaccine. Whole-study findings and limits: The study found vaccine-associated CD4 TCRs spanning spike, dominant at 160-218 and 743-854. Donors in the cohort were predominantly white British and more often female, and clonal diversity was possibly underestimated. At baseline, seropositivity was found in only five or six AZD1222 recipients.

Profiling relied on immunoSEQ multiplex PCR, and the TCRdb table lists in-frame clones only, not all of them. The sample lists 96,000 or so clones, 75% to 90% occurring once. Concerning this clone itself: Its antigen is unknown.

Trimming took off 3 bases at V and 1 base at J, with 12 bases between the two ends. The germline gives CDR1 ENHRY, CDR2 SYGVKD. The CDR3 loop spans 15 amino acids. Sequenced material: peripheral blood, taken on day 0 of AZD1222 vaccination. This sequence joins TRBV10-3 and TRBJ1-1, with D unresolved. The TCR comes from an adult in good health. The CDR3 region has the DNA TGTGCCATCAGTGACGGACTTACCCGGAACACTGAAGCTTTCTTT. Translated, it gives CAISDGLTRNTEAFF.